Listed below are T cell receptor beta chains from one sample, sequenced in a study of beta chain features in type 1 diabetes. Sequenced by immunoSEQ multiplex PCR; TCRdb stores in-frame clones only, minus some. This sample has about 710,000 clones, with over 11% found just once. The sequenced sample consisted of naive CD4+ T cells from blood. The receptors shown here come from a man between 18 and 35 years old with type 1 diabetes. CDR3s include the opening cysteine and the closing phenylalanine or tryptophan. The D gene is left open where the match is weak. Clone size appears in some rows only: once, few, many, or a class for an expanded clone.

d_call: -; clone_size: few; j_call: TRBJ2-1; v_call: TRBV29-1; cdr3_aa: CSVVSGINEQFF; cdr3_nt: TGCAGCGTTGTGTCAGGTATCAATGAGCAGTTCTTC
d_call: -; clone_size: -; j_call: TRBJ1-5; v_call: TRBV7-9; cdr3_aa: CASSLALGARNQPQHF; cdr3_nt: TGTGCCAGCAGCTTAGCGCTAGGGGCACGCAATCAGCCCCAGCATTTT
d_call: TRBD1; clone_size: few; j_call: TRBJ1-4; v_call: TRBV28; cdr3_aa: CASSTGGTNEKLFF; cdr3_nt: TGTGCCAGCAGTACAGGGGGCACTAATGAAAAACTGTTTTTT
d_call: -; clone_size: -; j_call: TRBJ1-1; v_call: TRBV7-9; cdr3_aa: CASRLQDTEAFF; cdr3_nt: TGTGCCAGCAGATTACAAGACACTGAAGCTTTCTTT
d_call: -; clone_size: -; j_call: TRBJ1-5; v_call: TRBV7-9; cdr3_aa: CASSPQEGQPQHF; cdr3_nt: TGTGCCAGCAGCCCCCAGGAGGGTCAGCCCCAGCATTTT
d_call: -; clone_size: -; j_call: TRBJ1-1; v_call: TRBV5-6; cdr3_aa: CASSAGQRGTEAFF; cdr3_nt: TGTGCCAGCAGCGCCGGACAGCGCGGCACTGAAGCTTTCTTT
d_call: -; clone_size: -; j_call: TRBJ2-6; v_call: TRBV5-1; cdr3_aa: CASSLGQSGANVLTF; cdr3_nt: TGCGCCAGCAGCTTGGGACAGTCGGGGGCCAACGTCCTGACTTTC
d_call: -; clone_size: few; j_call: TRBJ2-2; v_call: TRBV18; cdr3_aa: CASSPQGPGELFF; cdr3_nt: TGTGCCAGCTCACCCCAGGGGCCCGGGGAGCTGTTTTTT
d_call: -; clone_size: -; j_call: TRBJ2-5; v_call: TRBV27; cdr3_aa: CASSPRVQETQYF; cdr3_nt: TGTGCCAGCAGTCCCAGGGTGCAAGAGACCCAGTACTTC
d_call: -; clone_size: -; j_call: TRBJ1-2; v_call: TRBV7-9; cdr3_aa: CASSPLMDMAYGYTF; cdr3_nt: TGTGCCAGCAGCCCCCTAATGGACATGGCCTATGGCTACACCTTC
d_call: -; clone_size: few; j_call: TRBJ2-3; v_call: TRBV11-2; cdr3_aa: CASSLRGADTQYF; cdr3_nt: TGTGCCAGCAGCTTAAGGGGCGCAGATACGCAGTATTTT
d_call: -; clone_size: -; j_call: TRBJ1-1; v_call: TRBV2; cdr3_aa: CASSASPNTEAFF; cdr3_nt: TGTGCCAGCAGCGCGTCGCCGAACACTGAAGCTTTCTTT
d_call: TRBD1; clone_size: few; j_call: TRBJ1-4; v_call: TRBV6-6; cdr3_aa: CATTGTGNEKLFF; cdr3_nt: TGTGCCACAACCGGGACAGGGAATGAAAAACTGTTTTTT
d_call: -; clone_size: few; j_call: TRBJ2-1; v_call: TRBV9; cdr3_aa: CASSLRNEQFF; cdr3_nt: TGTGCCAGCAGCTTGAGGAATGAGCAGTTCTTC
d_call: -; clone_size: few; j_call: TRBJ1-3; v_call: TRBV5-1; cdr3_aa: CASSLQALNSGNTIYF; cdr3_nt: TGCGCCAGCAGCTTGCAAGCGCTCAACTCTGGAAACACCATATATTTT
d_call: -; clone_size: -; j_call: TRBJ2-7; v_call: TRBV18; cdr3_aa: CASSPMGAPGEQYF; cdr3_nt: TGTGCCAGCTCACCAATGGGGGCGCCGGGAGAGCAGTACTTC
d_call: TRBD2; clone_size: -; j_call: TRBJ2-2; v_call: TRBV2; cdr3_aa: CASSVAGGTGELFF; cdr3_nt: TGTGCCAGCAGTGTAGCGGGAGGTACCGGGGAGCTGTTTTTT
d_call: TRBD2; clone_size: -; j_call: TRBJ2-5; v_call: TRBV4-3; cdr3_aa: CASSQGGLAGNAETQYF; cdr3_nt: TGCGCCAGCAGCCAAGGAGGGTTAGCGGGTAACGCAGAGACCCAGTACTTC
d_call: -; clone_size: -; j_call: TRBJ1-5; v_call: TRBV30; cdr3_aa: CAWSVAGLNQPQHF; cdr3_nt: TGTGCCTGGAGTGTAGCGGGCCTCAATCAGCCCCAGCATTTT
d_call: -; clone_size: few; j_call: TRBJ2-3; v_call: TRBV29-1; cdr3_aa: CSVDPQGGITDTQYF; cdr3_nt: TGCAGCGTTGACCCCCAGGGGGGGATCACAGATACGCAGTATTTT
d_call: -; clone_size: -; j_call: TRBJ1-2; v_call: TRBV28; cdr3_aa: CASSSPRGPNYGYTF; cdr3_nt: TGTGCCAGCAGTTCCCCCAGGGGACCTAACTATGGCTACACCTTC
d_call: TRBD2; clone_size: -; j_call: TRBJ2-7; v_call: TRBV13; cdr3_aa: CASSYTSGSSYEQYF; cdr3_nt: TGTGCCAGCAGCTATACTAGCGGGAGCTCCTACGAGCAGTACTTC
d_call: -; clone_size: -; j_call: TRBJ2-1; v_call: TRBV7-2; cdr3_aa: CASSLGGQISYNEQFF; cdr3_nt: TGTGCCAGCAGCTTAGGTGGACAGATCTCCTACAATGAGCAGTTCTTC
d_call: TRBD1; clone_size: few; j_call: TRBJ1-1; v_call: TRBV7-8; cdr3_aa: CASSLVWDRGNTEAFF; cdr3_nt: TGTGCCAGCAGCTTAGTCTGGGACAGGGGGAACACTGAAGCTTTCTTT
d_call: TRBD2; clone_size: few; j_call: TRBJ2-3; v_call: TRBV30; cdr3_aa: CAWSRIWTSGRTDTQYF; cdr3_nt: TGTGCCTGGAGTCGAATCTGGACTAGCGGGAGAACAGATACGCAGTATTTT
d_call: -; clone_size: -; j_call: TRBJ1-3; v_call: TRBV7-9; cdr3_aa: CASSSGQQLNTIYF; cdr3_nt: TGTGCCAGCAGCTCGGGACAACAACTCAACACCATATATTTT
d_call: -; clone_size: few; j_call: TRBJ2-3; v_call: TRBV5-4; cdr3_aa: CASSLAKGPDTQYF; cdr3_nt: TGTGCCAGCAGCTTGGCCAAGGGGCCCGATACGCAGTATTTT
d_call: -; clone_size: few; j_call: TRBJ2-6; v_call: TRBV14; cdr3_aa: CASSQFVSGANVLTF; cdr3_nt: TGTGCCAGCAGCCAGTTCGTATCTGGGGCCAACGTCCTGACTTTC
d_call: TRBD2; clone_size: few; j_call: TRBJ2-5; v_call: TRBV7-2; cdr3_aa: CASSLGREGTQYF; cdr3_nt: TGTGCCAGCAGCTTAGGACGGGAGGGGACCCAGTACTTC
d_call: -; clone_size: few; j_call: TRBJ2-7; v_call: TRBV5-1; cdr3_aa: CASSLGTTSLHSYEQYF; cdr3_nt: TGCGCCAGCAGCTTGGGGACTACCTCTTTACATTCATACGAGCAGTACTTC
d_call: -; clone_size: few; j_call: TRBJ2-2; v_call: TRBV19; cdr3_aa: CASSIRGLAPTGELFF; cdr3_nt: TGTGCCAGTAGTATAAGGGGTCTAGCCCCTACCGGGGAGCTGTTTTTT
d_call: TRBD1; clone_size: -; j_call: TRBJ2-7; v_call: TRBV15; cdr3_aa: CATSRGWATGRPVYEQYF; cdr3_nt: TGTGCCACCAGCAGAGGATGGGCGACAGGGCGACCCGTCTACGAGCAGTACTTC
d_call: -; clone_size: few; j_call: TRBJ2-3; v_call: TRBV7-2; cdr3_aa: CASSLIRDTQYF; cdr3_nt: TGTGCCAGCAGCTTAATCAGAGATACGCAGTATTTT
d_call: -; clone_size: -; j_call: TRBJ1-1; v_call: TRBV30; cdr3_aa: CARMATMNTEAFF; cdr3_nt: TGTGCCCGCATGGCGACTATGAACACTGAAGCTTTCTTT
d_call: -; clone_size: few; j_call: TRBJ1-2; v_call: TRBV9; cdr3_aa: CASSVGRGGYTF; cdr3_nt: TGTGCCAGCAGCGTAGGGCGTGGTGGCTACACCTTC
d_call: -; clone_size: few; j_call: TRBJ2-7; v_call: TRBV30; cdr3_aa: CAWSAYGGQQYF; cdr3_nt: TGTGCCTGGAGTGCATACGGGGGTCAGCAGTACTTC
d_call: TRBD2; clone_size: few; j_call: TRBJ2-4; v_call: TRBV29-1; cdr3_aa: CSAGTSGAKNIQYF; cdr3_nt: TGCAGCGCCGGGACTAGCGGGGCCAAAAACATTCAGTACTTC
d_call: TRBD2; clone_size: -; j_call: TRBJ2-2; v_call: TRBV5-4; cdr3_aa: CASSLASSGFTGELFF; cdr3_nt: TGTGCCAGCAGCTTGGCGTCTAGCGGTTTCACCGGGGAGCTGTTTTTT
d_call: TRBD2; clone_size: -; j_call: TRBJ2-5; v_call: TRBV30; cdr3_aa: CAWSQGLAGGYYQETQYF; cdr3_nt: TGTGCCTGGAGCCAGGGGCTAGCGGGGGGCTACTACCAAGAGACCCAGTACTTC
d_call: -; clone_size: few; j_call: TRBJ2-3; v_call: TRBV28; cdr3_aa: CASSKTGLSF; cdr3_nt: TGTGCCAGCAGCAAAACCGGGCTTTCCTTT
d_call: -; clone_size: -; j_call: TRBJ1-2; v_call: TRBV28; cdr3_aa: CASIVNQGKGGSYGYTF; cdr3_nt: TGTGCCAGCATCGTAAACCAGGGGAAGGGTGGGTCCTATGGCTACACCTTC
d_call: -; clone_size: -; j_call: TRBJ1-5; v_call: TRBV30; cdr3_aa: CAWSVRQGYNQPQHF; cdr3_nt: TGTGCCTGGAGTGTACGCCAGGGCTACAATCAGCCCCAGCATTTT
d_call: -; clone_size: -; j_call: TRBJ2-7; v_call: TRBV7-2; cdr3_aa: CASSPRLATYSF; cdr3_nt: TGTGCCAGCAGCCCACGCCTAGCGACATACTCCTTC
d_call: TRBD2; clone_size: -; j_call: TRBJ2-7; v_call: TRBV5-4; cdr3_aa: CASSSKSGGYEQYF; cdr3_nt: TGTGCCAGCAGCTCAAAGAGCGGGGGCTACGAGCAGTACTTC
d_call: TRBD1; clone_size: few; j_call: TRBJ2-2; v_call: TRBV29-1; cdr3_aa: CSARDSATGELFF; cdr3_nt: TGCAGCGCTCGGGACAGTGCAACCGGGGAGCTGTTTTTT
d_call: TRBD2; clone_size: -; j_call: TRBJ2-7; v_call: TRBV29-1; cdr3_aa: CSASGPTYEQYF; cdr3_nt: TGCAGCGCTAGCGGGCCCACCTACGAGCAGTACTTC
d_call: -; clone_size: -; j_call: TRBJ1-1; v_call: TRBV7-3; cdr3_aa: CASSLGAASTEAFF; cdr3_nt: TGTGCCAGCAGCTTAGGTGCGGCGAGCACTGAAGCTTTCTTT
d_call: TRBD2; clone_size: few; j_call: TRBJ2-5; v_call: TRBV7-9; cdr3_aa: CASSTHGGGEYQETQYF; cdr3_nt: TGTGCCAGCAGCACCCACGGCGGGGGAGAGTACCAAGAGACCCAGTACTTC
d_call: -; clone_size: -; j_call: TRBJ2-2; v_call: TRBV5-1; cdr3_aa: CASSPTGQKFEELFF; cdr3_nt: TGCGCCAGCAGCCCCACAGGACAGAAGTTCGAGGAGCTGTTTTTT
d_call: -; clone_size: few; j_call: TRBJ2-7; v_call: TRBV18; cdr3_aa: CASSPYTAYEQYF; cdr3_nt: TGTGCCAGCTCACCGTACACTGCCTACGAGCAGTACTTC
d_call: -; clone_size: -; j_call: TRBJ2-7; v_call: TRBV6-5; cdr3_aa: CASSYSQGSTYEQYF; cdr3_nt: TGTGCCAGCAGTTACAGTCAGGGCTCTACCTACGAGCAGTACTTC
d_call: -; clone_size: few; j_call: TRBJ1-5; v_call: TRBV30; cdr3_aa: CAWSPGGNQPQHF; cdr3_nt: TGTGCCTGGAGTCCCGGGGGGAATCAGCCCCAGCATTTT
d_call: -; clone_size: -; j_call: TRBJ2-3; v_call: TRBV18; cdr3_aa: CASSPPDGSDTQYF; cdr3_nt: TGTGCCAGCTCCCCCCCGGATGGCTCAGATACGCAGTATTTT
d_call: -; clone_size: few; j_call: TRBJ1-4; v_call: TRBV14; cdr3_aa: CASSQNAGGLEKLFF; cdr3_nt: TGTGCCAGCAGCCAGAACGCGGGGGGGTTGGAAAAACTGTTTTTT
d_call: TRBD2; clone_size: few; j_call: TRBJ2-3; v_call: TRBV2; cdr3_aa: CASSVLAGWGTDTQYF; cdr3_nt: TGTGCCAGCAGTGTACTAGCGGGGTGGGGCACAGATACGCAGTATTTT
d_call: TRBD1; clone_size: -; j_call: TRBJ2-5; v_call: TRBV10-3; cdr3_aa: CAISTGTGVVETQYF; cdr3_nt: TGTGCCATCAGTACCGGGACAGGGGTGGTAGAGACCCAGTACTTC
d_call: TRBD2; clone_size: -; j_call: TRBJ2-5; v_call: TRBV5-4; cdr3_aa: CASSAGTSKETQYF; cdr3_nt: TGTGCCAGCAGCGCCGGGACTAGCAAAGAGACCCAGTACTTC
d_call: -; clone_size: few; j_call: TRBJ2-5; v_call: TRBV10-3; cdr3_aa: CAISESDNQETQYF; cdr3_nt: TGTGCCATCAGTGAGTCTGACAACCAAGAGACCCAGTACTTC